This note documents a single T cell receptor beta chain sequence. Its antigen remains unidentified. Per the original data handling: Matches to published virus-specific TCRB sequences were rare among patient CD8+ clones larger than 1%. Generated by immunoSEQ multiplex PCR, the TCRdb table keeps only in-frame clones and is missing some. V, J and clone size are taken as reported in that table, and D and trimming were inferred from the DNA itself. The top ten hold 30% to 45% of the sample, which has about 8,200 clones, roughly 75% seen once. This specimen belongs to a study of somatic mutations in cytotoxic T cells in rheumatoid arthritis. The study, taken as a whole, reports: In rheumatoid arthritis patients, the slight underrepresentation of TRBV07 was not adjusted for multiple comparisons.

The CDR3 runs 11 residues. The origin of this receptor is an adult with rheumatoid arthritis. Sample: CD8+ T cells sorted from blood. This rearrangement joins TRBV21-1 to TRBJ1-2. TRBV21-1 corresponds to a pseudogene. CDR3 nucleotide sequence: TGTGCCAGCAGCGGGGAGAGTGGCTACACCTTC. Its translation: CASSGESGYTF.